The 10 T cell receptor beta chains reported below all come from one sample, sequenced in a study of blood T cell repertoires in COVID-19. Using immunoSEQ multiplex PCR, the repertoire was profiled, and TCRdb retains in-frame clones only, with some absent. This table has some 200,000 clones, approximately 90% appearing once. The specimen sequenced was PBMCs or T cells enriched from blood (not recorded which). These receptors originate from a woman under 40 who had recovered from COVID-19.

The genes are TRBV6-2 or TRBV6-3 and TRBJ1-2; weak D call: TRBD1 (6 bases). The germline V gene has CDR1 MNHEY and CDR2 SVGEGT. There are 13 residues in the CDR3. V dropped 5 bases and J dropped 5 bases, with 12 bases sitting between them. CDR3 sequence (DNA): TGTGCCAGCAGTCGGAACAGGGAGTATGGCTACACCTTC. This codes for CASSRNREYGYTF.

CDR3 nucleotides: TGTGCCAGCAGTGACTGGGACACCTATGGCTACACCTTC. This codes for CASSDWDTYGYTF. The rearrangement uses TRBV2 and TRBJ1-2; a possible D gene is TRBD1 (6 bases). The V and J ends lost 3 bases and 4 bases respectively, with 9 bases between them. Germline V CDR1 and CDR2: SNHLY, FYNNEI. The CDR3 totals 13 residues.

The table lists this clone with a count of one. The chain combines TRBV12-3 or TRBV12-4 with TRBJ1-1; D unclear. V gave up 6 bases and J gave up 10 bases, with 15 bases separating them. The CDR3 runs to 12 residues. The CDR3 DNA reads TGTGCCAGCAGACTCGGGAGGGCTGGAGCTTTCTTT. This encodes CASRLGRAGAFF.

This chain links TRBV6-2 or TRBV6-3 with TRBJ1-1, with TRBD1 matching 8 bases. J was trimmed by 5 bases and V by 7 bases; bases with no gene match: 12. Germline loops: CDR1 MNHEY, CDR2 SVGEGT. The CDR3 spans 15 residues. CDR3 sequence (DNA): TGTGCCAGCATCCCAATACGACAGGGGATAACTGAAGCTTTCTTT. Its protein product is CASIPIRQGITEAFF.

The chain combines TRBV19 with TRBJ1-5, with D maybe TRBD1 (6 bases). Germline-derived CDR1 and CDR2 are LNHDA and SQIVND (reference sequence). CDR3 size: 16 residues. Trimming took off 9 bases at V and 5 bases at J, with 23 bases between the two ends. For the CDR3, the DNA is TGTGCCAGCCGGCACCGGGACACATGGGCCTATCAGCCCCAGCATTTT. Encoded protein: CASRHRDTWAYQPQHF. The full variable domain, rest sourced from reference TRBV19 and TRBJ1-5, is DGGITQSPKYLFRKEGQNVTLSCEQNLNHDAMYWYRQDPGQGLRLIYYSQIVNDFQKGDIAEGYSVSREKKESFPLTVTSAQKNPTAFYLCASRHRDTWAYQPQHFGDGTRLSIL.

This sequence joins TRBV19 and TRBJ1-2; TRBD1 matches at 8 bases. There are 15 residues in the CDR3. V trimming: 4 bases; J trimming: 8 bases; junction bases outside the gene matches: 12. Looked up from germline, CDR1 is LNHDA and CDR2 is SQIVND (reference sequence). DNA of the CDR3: TGTGCCAGTAGTAAACCGGGACAGGATTTATACGGCTACACCTTC. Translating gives CASSKPGQDLYGYTF.

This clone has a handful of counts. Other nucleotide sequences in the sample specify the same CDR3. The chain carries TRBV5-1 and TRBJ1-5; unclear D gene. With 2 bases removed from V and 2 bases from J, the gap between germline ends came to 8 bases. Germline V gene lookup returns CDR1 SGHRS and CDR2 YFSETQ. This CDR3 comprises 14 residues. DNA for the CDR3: TGCGCCAGCAGCTTTGGTCCGGGCAATCAGCCCCAGCATTTT. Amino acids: CASSFGPGNQPQHF.

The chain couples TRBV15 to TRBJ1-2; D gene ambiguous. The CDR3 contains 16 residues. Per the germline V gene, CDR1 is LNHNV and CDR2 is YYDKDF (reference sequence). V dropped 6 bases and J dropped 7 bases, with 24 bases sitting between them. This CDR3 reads CATSNLGREVVRGYTF. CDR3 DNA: TGTGCCACCAGTAACCTCGGGAGGGAAGTAGTACGTGGCTACACCTTC.

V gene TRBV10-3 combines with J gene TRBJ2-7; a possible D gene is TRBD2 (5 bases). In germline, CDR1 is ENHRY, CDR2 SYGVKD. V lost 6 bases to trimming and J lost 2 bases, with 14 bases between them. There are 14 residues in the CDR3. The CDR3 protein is CAIRKTRETYEQYF. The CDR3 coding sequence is TGTGCCATCAGGAAGACGAGGGAGACCTACGAGCAGTACTTC.

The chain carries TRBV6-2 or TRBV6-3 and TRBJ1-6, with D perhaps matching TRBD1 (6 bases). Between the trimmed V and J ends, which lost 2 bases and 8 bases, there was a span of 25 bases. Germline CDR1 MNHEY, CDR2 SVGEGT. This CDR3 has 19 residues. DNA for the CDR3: TGTGCCAGCAGTTACCTCGGAGGACAGAACCCCCTGGGGTATTCACCCCTCCACTTT. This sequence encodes CASSYLGGQNPLGYSPLHF.